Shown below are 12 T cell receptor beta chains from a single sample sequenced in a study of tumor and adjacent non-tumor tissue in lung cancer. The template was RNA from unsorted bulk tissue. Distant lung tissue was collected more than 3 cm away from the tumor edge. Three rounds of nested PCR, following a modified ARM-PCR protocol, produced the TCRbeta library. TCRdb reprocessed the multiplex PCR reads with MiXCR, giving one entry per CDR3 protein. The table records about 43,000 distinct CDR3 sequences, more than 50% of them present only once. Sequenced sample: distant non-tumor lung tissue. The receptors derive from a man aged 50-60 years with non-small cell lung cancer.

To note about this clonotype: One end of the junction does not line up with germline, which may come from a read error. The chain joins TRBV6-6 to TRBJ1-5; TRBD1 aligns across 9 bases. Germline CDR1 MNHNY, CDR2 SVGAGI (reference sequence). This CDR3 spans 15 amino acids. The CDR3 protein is CASTLDRGLAHPQQF. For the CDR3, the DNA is TGTGCCAGCACGTTGGACAGGGGACTTGCCCACCCCCAGCAATTT.

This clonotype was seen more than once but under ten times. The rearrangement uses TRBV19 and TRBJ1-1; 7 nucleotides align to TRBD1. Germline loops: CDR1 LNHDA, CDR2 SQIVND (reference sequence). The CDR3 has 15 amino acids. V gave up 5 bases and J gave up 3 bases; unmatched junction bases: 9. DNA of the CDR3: TGTGCCAGTAGTGTGAACCCAGGGGGGGACACTGAAGCTTTCTTT. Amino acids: CASSVNPGGDTEAFF.

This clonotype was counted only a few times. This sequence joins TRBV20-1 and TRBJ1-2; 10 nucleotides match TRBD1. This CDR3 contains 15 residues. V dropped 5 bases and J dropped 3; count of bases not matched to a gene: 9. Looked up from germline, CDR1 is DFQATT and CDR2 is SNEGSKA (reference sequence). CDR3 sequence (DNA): TGCAGTGCTCACCCCTGGACAGGGGGGGACTATGGCTACACCTTC. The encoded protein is CSAHPWTGGDYGYTF.

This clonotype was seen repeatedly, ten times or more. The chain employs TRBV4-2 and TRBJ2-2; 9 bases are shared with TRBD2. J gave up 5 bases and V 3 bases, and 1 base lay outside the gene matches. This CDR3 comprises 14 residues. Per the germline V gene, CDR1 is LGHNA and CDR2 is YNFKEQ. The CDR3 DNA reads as TGTGCCAGCAGCCAGCGGGAGGGTACCGGGGAGCTGTTTTTT. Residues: CASSQREGTGELFF.

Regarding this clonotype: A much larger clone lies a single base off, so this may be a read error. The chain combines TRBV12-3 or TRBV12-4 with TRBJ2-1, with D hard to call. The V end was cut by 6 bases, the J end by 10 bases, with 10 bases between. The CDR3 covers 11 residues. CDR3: CASRDMWEQFF. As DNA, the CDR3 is TGTGCCAGCAGGGATATGTGGGAGCAGTTCTTC.

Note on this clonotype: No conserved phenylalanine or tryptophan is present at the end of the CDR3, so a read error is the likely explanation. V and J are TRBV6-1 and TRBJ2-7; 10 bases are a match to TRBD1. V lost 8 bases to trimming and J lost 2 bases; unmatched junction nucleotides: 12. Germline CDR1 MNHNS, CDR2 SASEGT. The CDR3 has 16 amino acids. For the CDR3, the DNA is TGTGCCAGCCTCTACCTTGGGACAGGGGTGGCCTACGAGCAGTACCTC. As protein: CASLYLGTGVAYEQYL.

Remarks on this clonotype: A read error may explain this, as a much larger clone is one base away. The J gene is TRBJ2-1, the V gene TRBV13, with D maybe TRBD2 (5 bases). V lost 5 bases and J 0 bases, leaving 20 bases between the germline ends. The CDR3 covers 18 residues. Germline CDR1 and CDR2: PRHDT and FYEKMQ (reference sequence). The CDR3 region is CASSRPPTRLGSYNEQFF. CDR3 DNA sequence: TGTGCCAGCAGCCGCCCTCCAACTAGACTCGGCTCCTACAATGAGCAGTTCTTC.

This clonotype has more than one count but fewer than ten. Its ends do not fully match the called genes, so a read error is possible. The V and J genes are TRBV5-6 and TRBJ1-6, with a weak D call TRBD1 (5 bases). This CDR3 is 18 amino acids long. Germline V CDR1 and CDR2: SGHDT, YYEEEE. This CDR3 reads CASSKNPLGVVDNSPIHF. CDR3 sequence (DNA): TGTGCCAGCAGTAAAAACCCCCTGGGGGTCGTCGATAATTCACCCATCCACTTT.

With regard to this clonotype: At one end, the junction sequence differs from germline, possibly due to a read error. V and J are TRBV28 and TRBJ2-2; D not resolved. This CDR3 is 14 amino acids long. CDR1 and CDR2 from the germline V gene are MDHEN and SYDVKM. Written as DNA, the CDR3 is TGTGCCATCAGTTACCTCCGGAGAGGCAGGGAGCTGTTTTTT. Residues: CAISYLRRGRELFF.

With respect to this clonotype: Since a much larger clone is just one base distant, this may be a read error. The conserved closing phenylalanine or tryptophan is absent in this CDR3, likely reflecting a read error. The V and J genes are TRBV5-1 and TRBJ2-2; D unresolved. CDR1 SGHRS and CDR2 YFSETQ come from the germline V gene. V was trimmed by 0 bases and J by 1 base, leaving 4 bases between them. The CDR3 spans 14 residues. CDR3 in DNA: TGCGCCAGCAGCTTGGCCGTGAACACCGGGGAGCTGTTTTTA. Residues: CASSLAVNTGELFL.

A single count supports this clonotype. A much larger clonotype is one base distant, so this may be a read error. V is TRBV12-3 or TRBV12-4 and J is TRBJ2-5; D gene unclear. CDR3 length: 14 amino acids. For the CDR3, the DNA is TGTGCCAGCAGTTTAGACCCCGGGCTGGAGACCCACTACTTC. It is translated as CASSLDPGLETHYF.

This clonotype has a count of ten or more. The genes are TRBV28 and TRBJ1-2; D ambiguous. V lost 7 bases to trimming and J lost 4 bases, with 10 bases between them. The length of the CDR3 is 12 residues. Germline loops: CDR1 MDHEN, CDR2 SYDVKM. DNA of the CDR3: TGTGCCAGCACTTTGATTGGCTATGGCTACACCTTC. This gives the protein CASTLIGYGYTF.